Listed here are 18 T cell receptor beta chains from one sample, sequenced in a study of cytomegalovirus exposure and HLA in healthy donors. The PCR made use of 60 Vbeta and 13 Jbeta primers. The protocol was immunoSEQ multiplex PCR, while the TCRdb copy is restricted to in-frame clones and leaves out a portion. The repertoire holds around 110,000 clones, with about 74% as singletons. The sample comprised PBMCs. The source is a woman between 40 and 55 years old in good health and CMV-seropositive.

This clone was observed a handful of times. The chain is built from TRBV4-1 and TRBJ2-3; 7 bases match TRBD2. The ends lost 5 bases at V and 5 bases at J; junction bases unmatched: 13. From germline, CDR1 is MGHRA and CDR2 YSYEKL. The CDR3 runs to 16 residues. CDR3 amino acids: CASSWSGTTWGDTQYF. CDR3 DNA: TGCGCCAGCAGCTGGTCCGGGACTACCTGGGGAGATACGCAGTATTTT.

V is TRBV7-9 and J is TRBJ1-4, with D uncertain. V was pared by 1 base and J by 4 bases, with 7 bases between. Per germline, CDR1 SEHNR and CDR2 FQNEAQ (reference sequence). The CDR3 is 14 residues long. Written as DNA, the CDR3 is TGTGCCAGCAGCTTAGATACGGGTAATGAAAAACTGTTTTTT. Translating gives CASSLDTGNEKLFF.

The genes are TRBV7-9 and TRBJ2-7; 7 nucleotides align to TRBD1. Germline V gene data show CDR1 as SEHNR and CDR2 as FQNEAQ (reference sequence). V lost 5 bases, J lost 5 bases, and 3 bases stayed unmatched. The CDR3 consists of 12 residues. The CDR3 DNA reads TGTGCCAGCAGCATTACAGGGGACGAGCAGTACTTC. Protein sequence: CASSITGDEQYF.

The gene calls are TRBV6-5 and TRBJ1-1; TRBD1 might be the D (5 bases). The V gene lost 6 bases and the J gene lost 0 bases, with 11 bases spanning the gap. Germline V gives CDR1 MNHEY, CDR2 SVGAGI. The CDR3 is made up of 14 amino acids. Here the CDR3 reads CASSPGGVNTEAFF. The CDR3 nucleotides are TGTGCCAGCAGCCCGGGGGGGGTGAACACTGAAGCTTTCTTT.

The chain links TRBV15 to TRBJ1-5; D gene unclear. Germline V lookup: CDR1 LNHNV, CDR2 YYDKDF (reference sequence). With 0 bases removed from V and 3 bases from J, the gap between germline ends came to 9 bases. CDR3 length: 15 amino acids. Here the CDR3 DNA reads TGTGCCACCAGCAGAGATCGCGGAGTCAATCAGCCCCAGCATTTT. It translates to CATSRDRGVNQPQHF.

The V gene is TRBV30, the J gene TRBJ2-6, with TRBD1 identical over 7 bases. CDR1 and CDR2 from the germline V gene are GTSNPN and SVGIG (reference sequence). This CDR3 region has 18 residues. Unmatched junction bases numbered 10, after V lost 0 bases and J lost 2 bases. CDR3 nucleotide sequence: TGTGCCTGGAGTGTTTCCAGGGGGACCGTTCCTGGGGCCAACGTCCTGACTTTC. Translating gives CAWSVSRGTVPGANVLTF.

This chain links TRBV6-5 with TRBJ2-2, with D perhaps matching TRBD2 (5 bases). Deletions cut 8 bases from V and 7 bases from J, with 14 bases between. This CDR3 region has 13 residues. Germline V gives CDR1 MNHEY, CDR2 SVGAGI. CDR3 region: CASGSYAGGELFF. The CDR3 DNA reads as TGTGCCAGCGGATCATATGCGGGCGGGGAGCTGTTTTTT.

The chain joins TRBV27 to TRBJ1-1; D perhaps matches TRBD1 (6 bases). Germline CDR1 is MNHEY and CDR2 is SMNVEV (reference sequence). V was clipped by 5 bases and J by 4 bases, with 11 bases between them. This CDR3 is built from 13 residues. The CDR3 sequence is CASSETGITEAFF. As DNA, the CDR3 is TGTGCCAGCAGTGAAACAGGGATCACTGAAGCTTTCTTT.

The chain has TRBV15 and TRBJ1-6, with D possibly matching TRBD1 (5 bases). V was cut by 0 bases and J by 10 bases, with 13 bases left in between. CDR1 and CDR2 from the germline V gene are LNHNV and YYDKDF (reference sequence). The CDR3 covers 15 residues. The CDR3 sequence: CATSRDLPGNSPLHF. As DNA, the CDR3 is TGTGCCACCAGCAGAGATCTGCCAGGGAACTCACCCCTCCACTTT. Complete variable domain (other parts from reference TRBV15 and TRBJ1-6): DAMVIQNPRYQVTQFGKPVTLSCSQTLNHNVMYWYQQKSSQAPKLLFHYYDKDFNNEADTPDNFQSRRPNTSFCFLDIRSPGLGDTAMYLCATSRDLPGNSPLHFGNGTRLTVT.

CDR3 coding DNA: TGTGCCAGCGCATTCAGGGGACCCAATCAGCCCCAGCATTTT. It translates to CASAFRGPNQPQHF. This chain links TRBV6-5 with TRBJ1-5, with D possibly TRBD1 on 6 matching bases. The CDR3 consists of 14 residues. Germline-derived CDR1 and CDR2 are MNHEY and SVGAGI. Trimming took off 8 bases at V and 3 bases at J, with 14 bases between the two ends.

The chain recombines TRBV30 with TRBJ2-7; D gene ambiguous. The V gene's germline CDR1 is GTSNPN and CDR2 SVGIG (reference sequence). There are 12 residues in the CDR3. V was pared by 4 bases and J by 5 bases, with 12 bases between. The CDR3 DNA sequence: TGTGCCTGGACGCATCGGGTTAACGAGCAGTACTTC. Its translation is CAWTHRVNEQYF. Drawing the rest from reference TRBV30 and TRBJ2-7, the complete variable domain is SQTIHQWPATLVQPVGSPLSLECTVEGTSNPNLYWYRQAAGRGLQLLFYSVGIGQISSEVPQNLSASRPQDRQFILSSKKLLLSDSGFYLCAWTHRVNEQYFGPGTRLTVT.

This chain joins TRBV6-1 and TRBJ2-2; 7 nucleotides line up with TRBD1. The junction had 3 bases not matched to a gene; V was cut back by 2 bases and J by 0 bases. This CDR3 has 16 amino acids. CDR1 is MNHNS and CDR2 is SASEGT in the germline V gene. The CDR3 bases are TGTGCCAGCAGTGAATACGGGACAGCGAACACCGGGGAGCTGTTTTTT. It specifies CASSEYGTANTGELFF.

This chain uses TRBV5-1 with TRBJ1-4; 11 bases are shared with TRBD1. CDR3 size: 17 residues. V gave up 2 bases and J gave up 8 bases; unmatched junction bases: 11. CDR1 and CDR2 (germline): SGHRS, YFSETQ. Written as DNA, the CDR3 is TGCGCCAGCAGCTTTAGGAGGACAGGGGGCTCGGGAGAAAAACTGTTTTTT. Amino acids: CASSFRRTGGSGEKLFF.

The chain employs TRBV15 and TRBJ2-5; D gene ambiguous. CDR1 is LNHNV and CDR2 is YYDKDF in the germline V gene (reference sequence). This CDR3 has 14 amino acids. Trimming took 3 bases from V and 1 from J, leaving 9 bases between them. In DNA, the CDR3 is TGTGCCACCAGCAGGGTGGTGAGCCAAGAGACCCAGTACTTC. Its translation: CATSRVVSQETQYF.

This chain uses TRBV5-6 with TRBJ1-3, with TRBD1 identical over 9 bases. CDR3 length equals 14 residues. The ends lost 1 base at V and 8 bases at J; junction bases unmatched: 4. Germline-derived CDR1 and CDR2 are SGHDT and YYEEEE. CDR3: CASSLRQGVYTIYF. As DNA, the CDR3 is TGTGCCAGCAGCTTGCGACAGGGGGTTTACACCATATATTTT.

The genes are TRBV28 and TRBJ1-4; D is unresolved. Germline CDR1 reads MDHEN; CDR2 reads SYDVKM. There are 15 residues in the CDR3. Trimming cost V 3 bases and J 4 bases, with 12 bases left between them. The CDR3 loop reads CASSFLGSLNEKLFF. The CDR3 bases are TGTGCCAGCAGTTTCCTTGGCTCCCTTAATGAAAAACTGTTTTTT.

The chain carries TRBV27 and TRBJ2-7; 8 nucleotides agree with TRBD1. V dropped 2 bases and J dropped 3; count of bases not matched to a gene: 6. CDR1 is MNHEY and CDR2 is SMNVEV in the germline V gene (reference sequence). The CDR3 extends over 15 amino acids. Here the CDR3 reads CASSLAGGEVYEQYF. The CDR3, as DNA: TGTGCCAGCAGTTTAGCAGGGGGCGAAGTCTACGAGCAGTACTTC.

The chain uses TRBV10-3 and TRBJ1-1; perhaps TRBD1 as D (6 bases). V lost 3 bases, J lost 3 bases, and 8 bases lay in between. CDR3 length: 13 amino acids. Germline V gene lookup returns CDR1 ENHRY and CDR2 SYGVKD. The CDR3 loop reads CAISDRGDTEAFF. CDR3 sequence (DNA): TGTGCCATCAGTGACAGGGGAGACACTGAAGCTTTCTTT.